This T cell receptor (beta chain) was sequenced during a study of blood T cells in healthy people across ages. Study-level points and caveats: The study lacked donor CMV status, which possibly confounded expanded clonotype changes.

V lost 4 bases to trimming and J lost 3 bases; unmatched junction nucleotides: 7. CDR1 is DFQATT and CDR2 is SNEGSKA in the germline V gene (reference sequence). This CDR3 is built from 16 residues. This clonotype showed up just a few times. Antigen specificity is unknown. For every donor, a draw yielded approximately 9.8 milliliters of peripheral blood. A second PCR of roughly 7 to 11 cycles used a sample-barcoded 5' primer and a J-beta primer mix. Every cDNA molecule bore a tag from a template-switch adaptor containing 12 random nucleotides. From the 5' RACE reads, TCRdb called clonotypes with MiXCR, one entry per CDR3 protein. This sample carries roughly 700,000 distinct CDR3 sequences, more than 40% of them seen once, and the ten largest clones take under 35%.

V gene TRBV20-1 combines with J gene TRBJ2-3; the match to TRBD2 covers 13 bases. Input material: blood. The clonotype originates from a woman aged 55-70 years in good health. CDR3 amino acids: CSAIWTSGRKTDTQYF. The CDR3 coding sequence is TGCAGTGCTATATGGACTAGCGGGAGAAAAACAGATACGCAGTATTTT.